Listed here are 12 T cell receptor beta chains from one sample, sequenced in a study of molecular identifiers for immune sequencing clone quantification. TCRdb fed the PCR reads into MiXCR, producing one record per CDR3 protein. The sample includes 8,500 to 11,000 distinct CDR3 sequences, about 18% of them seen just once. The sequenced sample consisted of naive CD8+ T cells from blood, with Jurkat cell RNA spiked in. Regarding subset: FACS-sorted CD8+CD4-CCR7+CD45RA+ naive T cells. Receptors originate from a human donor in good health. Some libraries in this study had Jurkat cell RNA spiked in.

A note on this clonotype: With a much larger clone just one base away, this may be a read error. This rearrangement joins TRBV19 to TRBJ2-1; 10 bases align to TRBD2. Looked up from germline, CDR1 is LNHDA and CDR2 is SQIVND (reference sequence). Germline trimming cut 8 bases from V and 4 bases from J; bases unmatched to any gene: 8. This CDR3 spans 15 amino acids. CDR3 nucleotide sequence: TGTGCCAGTGGTCCTACTAGCGGGAATTACAATGAGCAGTTCTTC. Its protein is CASGPTSGNYNEQFF.

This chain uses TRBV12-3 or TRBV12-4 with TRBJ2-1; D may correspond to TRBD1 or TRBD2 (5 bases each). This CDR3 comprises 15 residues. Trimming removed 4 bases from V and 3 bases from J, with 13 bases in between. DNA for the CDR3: TGTGCCAGCAGTTCCCGGGACGGATTCTACAATGAGCAGTTCTTC. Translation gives CASSSRDGFYNEQFF.

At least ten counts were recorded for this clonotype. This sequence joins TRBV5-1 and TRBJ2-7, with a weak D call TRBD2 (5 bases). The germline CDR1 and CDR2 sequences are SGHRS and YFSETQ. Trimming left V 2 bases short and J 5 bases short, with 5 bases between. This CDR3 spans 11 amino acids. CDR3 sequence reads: CASSFGDEQYF. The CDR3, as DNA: TGCGCCAGCAGCTTCGGGGACGAGCAGTACTTC. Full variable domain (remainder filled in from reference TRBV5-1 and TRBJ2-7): KAGVTQTPRYLIKTRGQQVTLSCSPISGHRSVSWYQQTPGQGLQFLFEYFSETQRNKGNFPGRFSGRQFSNSRSEMNVSTLELGDSALYLCASSFGDEQYFGPGTRLTVT.

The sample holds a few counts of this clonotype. The CDR3 nucleotides read TGCAGTGCTAGACCCCTCCTACCGACTACTCCCAATTCCTACAATGAGCAGTTCTTC. Translated: CSARPLLPTTPNSYNEQFF. This chain links TRBV20-1 with TRBJ2-1; D is possibly TRBD2 (5 bases). This CDR3 is built from 19 residues. From germline, CDR1 is DFQATT and CDR2 SNEGSKA (reference sequence). V shed 2 bases and J shed 1 base, with 24 bases lying between them.

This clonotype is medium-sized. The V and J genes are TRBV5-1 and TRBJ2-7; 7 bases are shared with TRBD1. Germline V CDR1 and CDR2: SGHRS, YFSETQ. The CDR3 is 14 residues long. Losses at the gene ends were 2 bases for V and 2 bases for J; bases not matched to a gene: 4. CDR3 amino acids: CASSFFQGAYEQYF. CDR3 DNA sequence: TGCGCCAGCAGCTTTTTCCAGGGGGCCTACGAGCAGTACTTC.

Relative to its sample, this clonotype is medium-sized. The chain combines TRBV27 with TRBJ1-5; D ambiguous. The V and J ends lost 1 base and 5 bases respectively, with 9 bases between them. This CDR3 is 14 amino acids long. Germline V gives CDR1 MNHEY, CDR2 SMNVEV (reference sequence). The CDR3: CASSLFRDHQPQHF. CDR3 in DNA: TGTGCCAGCAGTTTATTCCGGGATCATCAGCCCCAGCATTTT.

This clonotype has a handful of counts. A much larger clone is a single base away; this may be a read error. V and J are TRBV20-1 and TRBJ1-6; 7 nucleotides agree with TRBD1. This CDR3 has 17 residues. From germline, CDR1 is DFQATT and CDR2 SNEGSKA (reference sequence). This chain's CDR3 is CSARRGLGGYINSPLYF. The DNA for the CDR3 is TGCAGTGCTAGAAGGGGGCTGGGTGGGTACATAAATTCACCCCTCTACTTT.

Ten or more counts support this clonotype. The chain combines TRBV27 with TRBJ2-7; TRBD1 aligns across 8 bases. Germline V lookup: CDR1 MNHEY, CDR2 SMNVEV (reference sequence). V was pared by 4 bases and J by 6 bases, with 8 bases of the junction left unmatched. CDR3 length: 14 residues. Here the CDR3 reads CASSYSGQVIEQYF. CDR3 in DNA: TGTGCCAGCAGTTACTCGGGACAGGTGATCGAGCAGTACTTC.

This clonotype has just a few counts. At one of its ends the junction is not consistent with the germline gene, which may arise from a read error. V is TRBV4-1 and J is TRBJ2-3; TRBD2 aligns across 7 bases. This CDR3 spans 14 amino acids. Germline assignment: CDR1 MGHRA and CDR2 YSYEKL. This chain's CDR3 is CASYGGGGGDTRYF. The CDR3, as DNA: TGCGCCAGCTACGGCGGGGGAGGCGGAGATACGCGGTATTTT.

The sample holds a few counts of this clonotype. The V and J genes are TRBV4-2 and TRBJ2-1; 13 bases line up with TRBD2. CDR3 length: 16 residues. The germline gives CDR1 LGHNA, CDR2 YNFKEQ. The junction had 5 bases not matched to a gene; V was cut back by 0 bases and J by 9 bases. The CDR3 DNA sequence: TGTGCCAGCAGCCAAGAACTAGCGGGAGGGCTCGTTGAGCAGTTCTTC. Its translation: CASSQELAGGLVEQFF.

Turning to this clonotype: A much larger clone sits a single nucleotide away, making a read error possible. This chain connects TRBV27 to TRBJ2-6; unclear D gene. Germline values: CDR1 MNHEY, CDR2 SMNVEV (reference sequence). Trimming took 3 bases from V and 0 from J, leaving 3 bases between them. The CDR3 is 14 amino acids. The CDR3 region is CASSFSSGANVLTF. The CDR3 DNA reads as TGTGCCAGCAGTTTCTCCTCTGGGGCCAACGTCCTGACTTTC.

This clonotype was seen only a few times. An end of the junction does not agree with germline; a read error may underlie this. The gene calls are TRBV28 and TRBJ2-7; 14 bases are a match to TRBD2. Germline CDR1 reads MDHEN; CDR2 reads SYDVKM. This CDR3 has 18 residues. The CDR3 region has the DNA TGTGTCAGCAGTTCCCATCGACTAGCGGGAGGGCCCAGGAACGAGCAGTACTTC. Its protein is CVSSSHRLAGGPRNEQYF.